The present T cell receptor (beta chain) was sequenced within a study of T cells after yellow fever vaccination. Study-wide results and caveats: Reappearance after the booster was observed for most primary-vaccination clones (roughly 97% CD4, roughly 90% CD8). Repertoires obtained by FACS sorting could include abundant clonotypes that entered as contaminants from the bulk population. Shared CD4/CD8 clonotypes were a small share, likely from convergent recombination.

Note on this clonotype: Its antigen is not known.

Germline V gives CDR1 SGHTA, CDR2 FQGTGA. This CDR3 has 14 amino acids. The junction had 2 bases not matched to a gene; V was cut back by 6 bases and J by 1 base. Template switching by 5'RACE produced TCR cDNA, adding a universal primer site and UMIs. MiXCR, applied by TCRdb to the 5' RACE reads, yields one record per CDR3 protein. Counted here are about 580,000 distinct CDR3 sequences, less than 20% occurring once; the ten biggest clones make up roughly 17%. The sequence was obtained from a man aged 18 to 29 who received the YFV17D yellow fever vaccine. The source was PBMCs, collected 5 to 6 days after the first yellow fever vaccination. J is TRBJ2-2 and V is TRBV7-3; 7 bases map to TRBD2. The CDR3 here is CASSGRGNTGELFF. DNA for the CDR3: TGTGCCAGCAGTGGGAGGGGGAACACCGGGGAGCTGTTTTTT.